This T cell receptor beta chain was found in a study of CD4 T cells in relation to SARS-CoV-2 and coronaviruses. Notes on this clone: Antigen specificity is unknown.

Naive and memory CD4+ T cells were cultured with CEF, then survey-sequenced. Produced via immunoSEQ multiplex PCR; TCRdb's table is partial and in-frame only. In the table there are about 36,000 clones, approximately 83% of which are singletons. The CDR3 has 15 residues. The V and J ends lost 6 bases and 3 bases, in that order; junction bases with no gene match: 3. In germline, CDR1 is MDHEN, CDR2 SYDVKM. V usage is TRBV28 and J usage is TRBJ2-7, with 15 bases aligning to TRBD2. The TCR originated in an adult with COVID-19. Sequenced: naive CD4+ T cells from PBMCs, cultured in vitro. Subset: naive CD4+ T cells isolated by negative enrichment. This CDR3 reads CASSQGLAGGYEQYF. Here the CDR3 DNA reads TGTGCCAGCAGCCAGGGACTAGCGGGAGGCTACGAGCAGTACTTC.